These 16 T cell receptor beta chains came from one sample sequenced in a study of control samples from healthy donors and cancer patients. Assay: immunoSEQ multiplex PCR; the TCRdb copy retains only in-frame clones and omits some. The sample comprises some 220,000 clones, about 93% of which are singletons, and roughly 1.6% rests with the top ten. The sample comprised blood. The receptor source for this set is a man in his fifties in good health.

V is TRBV3-1 (or the pseudogene TRBV3-2) and J is TRBJ2-7; TRBD2 matches 10 bases. Trimming took 0 bases from V and 0 from J; bases not matched to a gene: 2. Per germline, CDR1 LGHDT and CDR2 YNNKEL (reference sequence). CDR3 size: 16 residues. This chain's CDR3 is CASSQEPSGGSYEQYF. The CDR3 DNA sequence: TGTGCCAGCAGCCAAGAACCTAGCGGGGGCTCCTACGAGCAGTACTTC.

This clone was seen just once. The chain is built from TRBV5-1 and TRBJ2-6; the D is unclear. This CDR3 has 13 residues. V was cut by 7 bases and J by 1 base, with 6 bases left in between. Germline V gene data show CDR1 as SGHRS and CDR2 as YFSETQ. Here the CDR3 reads CASSASGANVLTF. DNA of the CDR3: TGCGCCAGCTCAGCGTCTGGGGCCAACGTCCTGACTTTC.

The chain combines TRBV5-5 with TRBJ1-5; D is ambiguous. This CDR3 region has 12 residues. V gave up 4 bases and J gave up 3 bases, with 5 bases separating them. The V gene's germline CDR1 is SGHKS and CDR2 YYEKEE (reference sequence). CDR3 bases: TGTGCCAGCAGCCCATACAATCAGCCCCAGCATTTT. As protein: CASSPYNQPQHF.

This chain links TRBV5-5 with TRBJ2-7; D unresolved. The germline V gene has CDR1 SGHKS and CDR2 YYEKEE (reference sequence). The CDR3 is 12 amino acids. V was trimmed by 0 bases and J by 3 bases, leaving 4 bases between them. CDR3 bases: TGTGCCAGCAGCTTGGGTGGCTACGAGCAGTACGTC. This sequence encodes CASSLGGYEQYV.

J is TRBJ2-7 and V is TRBV6-6, with D maybe TRBD2 (7 bases). The CDR3 extends over 15 amino acids. Germline loops: CDR1 MNHNY, CDR2 SVGAGI (reference sequence). The V and J ends lost 5 bases and 0 bases respectively, with 14 bases between them. The CDR3 DNA reads TGTGCCAGCAGTAGGGAGGGGGGCAGCTCCTACGAGCAGTACTTC. Amino acids: CASSREGGSSYEQYF.

The J gene is TRBJ1-3, the V gene TRBV10-3, with D hard to call. Trimming cost V 5 bases and J 0 bases, with 11 bases left between them. Per germline, CDR1 ENHRY and CDR2 SYGVKD. The CDR3 totals 15 residues. CDR3 sequence: CAISPDLLSGNTIYF. CDR3 sequence (DNA): TGTGCCATCAGTCCCGACCTTCTCTCTGGAAACACCATATATTTT.

The genes are TRBV5-1 and TRBJ2-3; 10 bases match TRBD2. The germline CDR1 and CDR2 sequences are SGHRS and YFSETQ. Trimming removed 3 bases from V and 6 bases from J; junction bases left unmatched: 7. The CDR3 runs to 15 residues. CDR3 sequence reads: CASSYSGTSDDTQYF. CDR3 coding DNA: TGCGCCAGCAGCTATTCCGGGACTAGCGACGATACGCAGTATTTT.

This rearrangement joins TRBV10-3 to TRBJ1-5; D remains ambiguous. CDR3 length equals 13 residues. Between the trimmed V and J ends, which lost 4 bases and 1 base, there was a span of 5 bases. Looked up from germline, CDR1 is ENHRY and CDR2 is SYGVKD. CDR3 amino acids: CAISGSSNQPQHF. Here the CDR3 DNA reads TGTGCCATCAGTGGTTCCAGCAATCAGCCCCAGCATTTT.

The chain joins TRBV7-6 to TRBJ2-2; D possibly corresponds to TRBD1 (5 bases). Per germline, CDR1 SGHVS and CDR2 FNYEAQ. Deletions cut 5 bases from V and 0 bases from J, with 10 bases between. This CDR3 is built from 15 residues. This CDR3 reads CASSHSTANTGELFF. The CDR3 bases are TGTGCCAGCAGCCATTCGACAGCGAACACCGGGGAGCTGTTTTTT.

This chain uses TRBV27 with TRBJ1-2; 7 positions match TRBD1. Germline V gene data show CDR1 as MNHEY and CDR2 as SMNVEV (reference sequence). Unmatched junction bases numbered 5, after V lost 6 bases and J lost 4 bases. The CDR3 extends over 13 amino acids. The CDR3 loop is CASRNRGSYGYTF. Written as DNA, the CDR3 is TGTGCCAGCAGGAACAGGGGAAGCTATGGCTACACCTTC.

The chain couples TRBV5-5 to TRBJ1-1, with D possibly being TRBD1 (5 bases). The CDR3 is 14 residues long. V shed 1 base and J shed 5 bases, with 12 bases lying between them. The V gene's germline CDR1 is SGHKS and CDR2 YYEKEE (reference sequence). The CDR3 is CASSLQGGDTEAFF. Written as DNA, the CDR3 is TGTGCCAGCAGCTTGCAGGGAGGGGATACTGAAGCTTTCTTT. The variable domain in full, with the rest retrieved from reference TRBV5-5 and TRBJ1-1, is DAGVTQSPTHLIKTRGQQVTLRCSPISGHKSVSWYQQVLGQGPQFIFQYYEKEERGRGNFPDRFSARQFPNYSSELNVNALLLGDSALYLCASSLQGGDTEAFFGQGTRLTVV.

To note about this clone: Distinct nucleotide sequences in the sample also encode this CDR3. The rearrangement joins TRBV3-1 (or the pseudogene TRBV3-2) to TRBJ1-5, with D unresolved. The ends were cut back, 0 bases at V and 6 bases at J, with 6 bases in the middle. Germline V CDR1 and CDR2: LGHDT, YNNKEL (reference sequence). The CDR3 is 13 residues long. The CDR3 here is CASSQDRGQPQHF. The CDR3 region has the DNA TGTGCCAGCAGCCAAGATCGGGGTCAGCCCCAGCATTTT.

The chain joins TRBV18 to TRBJ2-7; TRBD2 matches 7 bases. Germline V gene data show CDR1 as KGHSH and CDR2 as LQKENI. The V and J ends lost 3 bases and 0 bases, in that order; junction bases with no gene match: 11. The CDR3 is 17 amino acids. Written as DNA, the CDR3 is TGTGCCAGCTCACCTGGAGGTGAGCGGGGCCTCTCCTACGAGCAGTACTTC. Amino acid sequence: CASSPGGERGLSYEQYF.

V and J are TRBV10-3 and TRBJ2-7, with D maybe TRBD2 (6 bases). Trimming cost V 2 bases and J 2 bases, with 13 bases left between them. The V gene's germline CDR1 is ENHRY and CDR2 SYGVKD. The CDR3 runs to 15 residues. CDR3 loop: CAISEGGIGTYEQYF. CDR3 sequence (DNA): TGTGCCATCAGTGAGGGGGGGATAGGTACCTACGAGCAGTACTTC.

The chain is built from TRBV29-1 and TRBJ1-3, with D unclear. Trimming cost V 7 bases and J 0 bases, with 7 bases left between them. Germline V gene lookup returns CDR1 SQVTM and CDR2 ANQGSEA. This CDR3 spans 12 amino acids. DNA of the CDR3: TGCAGCGCACAACTCTCTGGAAACACCATATATTTT. Its protein is CSAQLSGNTIYF. The full variable domain, its missing parts supplied by reference TRBV29-1 and TRBJ1-3, is SAVISQKPSRDICQRGTSLTIQCQVDSQVTMMFWYRQQPGQSLTLIATANQGSEATYESGFVIDKFPISRPNLTFSTLTVSNMSPEDSSIYLCSAQLSGNTIYFGEGSWLTVV.

The genes are TRBV28 and TRBJ1-1; D might be TRBD1 (6 bases). The CDR3 runs 14 residues. V lost 8 bases to trimming and J lost 1 base, with 14 bases between them. Germline V gene lookup returns CDR1 MDHEN and CDR2 SYDVKM. CDR3 in amino acids: CASSGGPRNTEAFF. CDR3 coding DNA: TGTGCCAGCTCCGGGGGGCCGAGGAACACTGAAGCTTTCTTT.